A single sample gave rise to the 8 T cell receptor beta chains below, sequenced in a study of blood T cell repertoires in COVID-19 (dated by TCRdb to the early 2020s). Receptors were amplified or captured by the immunoSEQ multiplex PCR assay. TCRdb took this table from immuneACCESS and kept in-frame rearrangements with V and J called. Such tables lack part of the clones; where checked against another copy, unresolved V genes explain under half of the gap, and the rest is unexplained. The table for this sample lists 170,000 or so clones; roughly 83% of them were counted only once. The ten largest account for roughly 13% of the sample. The specimen was peripheral blood. The origin of the receptors is a young man with active or convalescent COVID-19.

V gene TRBV11-2 combines with J gene TRBJ2-3, with TRBD2 matching over 7 bases. There are 14 residues in the CDR3. Germline CDR1 reads SGHAT; CDR2 reads FQNNGV. V gave up 7 bases and J gave up 2 bases; unmatched junction bases: 6. The CDR3 sequence is CASTTGLDTDTQYF. The CDR3 bases are TGTGCCAGCACCACAGGACTAGACACAGATACGCAGTATTTT.

This clone was detected only once. The V call is TRBV6-1, the J call TRBJ1-1; TRBD1 is a possible D gene (5 bases). CDR1 is MNHNS and CDR2 is SASEGT in the germline V gene. This CDR3 has 13 amino acids. V lost 2 bases and J lost 11, with 15 bases in between. CDR3 amino acids: CASSESGGVWAFF. The CDR3 DNA is TGTGCCAGCAGTGAATCGGGGGGGGTGTGGGCTTTCTTT.

Concerning this clone itself: At one end the junction does not follow the germline gene, possibly because of a read error. The chain combines TRBV4-1 with TRBJ1-2, with a possible D match to TRBD1 (6 bases). The germline V gene has CDR1 MGHRA and CDR2 YSYEKL. This CDR3 comprises 18 residues. DNA of the CDR3: TGCGCCAGCAACCAACCTCTTCCGGCGGGGGGCGCTCACTATGGCTACACCTTC. Amino acids: CASNQPLPAGGAHYGYTF.

CDR3 in amino acids: CASSLHAKGTLTSYEQYF. DNA for the CDR3: TGCGCCAGCAGCTTGCACGCCAAAGGGACACTGACCTCCTACGAGCAGTACTTC. V is TRBV5-1 and J is TRBJ2-7; D may be TRBD1 (6 bases). Trimming shortened V by 1 base and J by 0 bases, and 20 bases separated the two germline ends. There are 18 residues in the CDR3. Germline V gene sequence: CDR1 SGHRS, CDR2 YFSETQ.

This chain joins TRBV7-6 and TRBJ2-7, with 8 bases lining up with TRBD2. V lost 5 bases and J lost 5; bases outside the gene matches: 5. CDR3 length: 13 residues. Looked up from germline, CDR1 is SGHVS and CDR2 is FNYEAQ. CDR3: CASSNGLADEQYF. CDR3 DNA: TGTGCCAGCAGCAATGGACTAGCCGACGAGCAGTACTTC.

As DNA, the CDR3 is TGTGCCAGCAGTCTGTCAGGCACCTCCTACGAGCAGTACTTC. Amino acids: CASSLSGTSYEQYF. The rearrangement joins TRBV6-2 or TRBV6-3 to TRBJ2-7, with D hard to call. The V end was cut by 5 bases, the J end by 0 bases, with 11 bases between. The CDR3 length is 14 residues. Germline CDR1 reads MNHEY; CDR2 reads SVGEGT.

The rearrangement joins TRBV4-1 to TRBJ1-5, with a possible D match to TRBD1 (6 bases). Germline assignment: CDR1 MGHRA and CDR2 YSYEKL. V shed 1 base and J shed 1 base, with 8 bases lying between them. The CDR3 consists of 15 residues. The DNA for the CDR3 is TGCGCCAGCAGCCAAGCACAGGGAAGCAATCAGCCCCAGCATTTT. Translating it yields CASSQAQGSNQPQHF.

The V call is TRBV11-2, the J call TRBJ2-3; 7 nucleotides align to TRBD2. V was clipped by 3 bases and J by 3 bases; unmatched bases: 12. In germline, CDR1 is SGHAT, CDR2 FQNNGV. This CDR3 comprises 17 residues. In nucleotides, the CDR3 is TGTGCCAGCAGCTTTGGCGGGGGATCGGCTGGGACAGATACGCAGTATTTT. It specifies CASSFGGGSAGTDTQYF. Full variable domain (outside the CDR3, taken from reference TRBV11-2 and TRBJ2-3): EAGVAQSPRYKIIEKRQSVAFWCNPISGHATLYWYQQILGQGPKLLIQFQNNGVVDDSQLPKDRFSAERLKGVDSTLKIQPAKLEDSAVYLCASSFGGGSAGTDTQYFGPGTRLTVL.